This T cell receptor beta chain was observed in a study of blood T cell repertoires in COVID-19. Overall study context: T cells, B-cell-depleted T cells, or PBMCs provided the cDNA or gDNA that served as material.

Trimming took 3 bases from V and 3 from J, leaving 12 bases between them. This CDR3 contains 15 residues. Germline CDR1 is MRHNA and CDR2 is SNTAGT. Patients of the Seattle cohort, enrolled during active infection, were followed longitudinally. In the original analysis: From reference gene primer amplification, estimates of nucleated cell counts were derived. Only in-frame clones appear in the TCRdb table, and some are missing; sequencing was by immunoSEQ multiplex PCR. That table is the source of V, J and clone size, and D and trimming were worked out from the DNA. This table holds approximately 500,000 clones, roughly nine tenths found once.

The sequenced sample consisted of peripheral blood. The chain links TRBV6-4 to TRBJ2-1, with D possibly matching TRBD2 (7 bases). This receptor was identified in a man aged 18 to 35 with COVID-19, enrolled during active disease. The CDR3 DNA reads TGTGCCAGCAGTGATAAGGGAGGGGGCTACAATGAGCAGTTCTTC. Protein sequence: CASSDKGGGYNEQFF.